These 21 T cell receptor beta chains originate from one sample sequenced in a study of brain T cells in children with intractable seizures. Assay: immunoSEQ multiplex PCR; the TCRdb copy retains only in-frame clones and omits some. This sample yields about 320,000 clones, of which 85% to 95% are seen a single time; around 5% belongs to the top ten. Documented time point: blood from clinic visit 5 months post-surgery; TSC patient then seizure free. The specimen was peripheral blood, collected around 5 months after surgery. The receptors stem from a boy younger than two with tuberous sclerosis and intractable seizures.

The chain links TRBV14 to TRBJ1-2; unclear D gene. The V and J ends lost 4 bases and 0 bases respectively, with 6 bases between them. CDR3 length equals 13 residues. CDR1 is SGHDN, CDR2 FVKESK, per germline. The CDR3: CASSRTSNYGYTF. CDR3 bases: TGTGCCAGCAGCCGGACCTCTAACTATGGCTACACCTTC.

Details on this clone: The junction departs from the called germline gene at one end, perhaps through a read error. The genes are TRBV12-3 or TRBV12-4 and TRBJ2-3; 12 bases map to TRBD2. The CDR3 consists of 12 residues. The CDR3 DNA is TGTGCCAGCAGCCTTACTAGCGGGGGGCAGGATTTT. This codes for CASSLTSGGQDF.

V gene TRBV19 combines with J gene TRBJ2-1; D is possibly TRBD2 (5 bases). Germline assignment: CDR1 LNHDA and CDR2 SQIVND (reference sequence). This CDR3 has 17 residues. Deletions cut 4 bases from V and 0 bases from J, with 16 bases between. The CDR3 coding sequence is TGTGCCAGTAGTACCCTCCTAGCCGAGAGCTCCTACAATGAGCAGTTCTTC. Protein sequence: CASSTLLAESSYNEQFF.

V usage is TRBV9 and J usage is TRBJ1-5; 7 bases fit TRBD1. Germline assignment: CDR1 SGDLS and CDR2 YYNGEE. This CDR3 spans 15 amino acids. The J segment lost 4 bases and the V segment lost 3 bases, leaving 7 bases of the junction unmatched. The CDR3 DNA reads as TGTGCCAGCAGCGGACAGGGACTACGTAATCAGCCCCAGCATTTT. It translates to CASSGQGLRNQPQHF.

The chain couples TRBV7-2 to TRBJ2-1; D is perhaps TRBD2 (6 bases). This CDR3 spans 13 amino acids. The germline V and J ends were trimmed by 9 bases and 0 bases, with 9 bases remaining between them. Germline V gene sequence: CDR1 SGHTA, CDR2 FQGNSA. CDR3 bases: TGTGCCAGTCGGGGGAGCTCCTACAATGAGCAGTTCTTC. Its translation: CASRGSSYNEQFF. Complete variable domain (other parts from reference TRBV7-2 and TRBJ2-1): GAGVSQSPSNKVTEKGKDVELRCDPISGHTALYWYRQSLGQGLEFLIYFQGNSAPDKSGLPSDRFSAERTGGSVSTLTIQRTQQEDSAVYLCASRGSSYNEQFFGPGTRLTVL.

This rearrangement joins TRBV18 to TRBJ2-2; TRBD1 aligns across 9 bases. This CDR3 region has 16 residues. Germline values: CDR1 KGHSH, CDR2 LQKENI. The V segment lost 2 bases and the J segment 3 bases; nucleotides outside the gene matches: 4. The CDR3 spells CASSPTGGVDTGELFF. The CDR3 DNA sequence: TGTGCCAGCTCACCAACAGGGGGCGTTGACACCGGGGAGCTGTTTTTT.

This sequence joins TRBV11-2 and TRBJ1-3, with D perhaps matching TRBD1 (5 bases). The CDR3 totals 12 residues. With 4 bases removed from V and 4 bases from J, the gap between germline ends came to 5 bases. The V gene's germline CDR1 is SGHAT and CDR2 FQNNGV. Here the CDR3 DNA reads TGTGCCAGCAGCTACAGGGGAAACACCATATATTTT. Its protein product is CASSYRGNTIYF.

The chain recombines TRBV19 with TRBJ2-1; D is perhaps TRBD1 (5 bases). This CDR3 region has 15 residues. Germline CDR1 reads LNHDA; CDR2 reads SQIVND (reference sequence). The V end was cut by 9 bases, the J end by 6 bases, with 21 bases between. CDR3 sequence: CASRLQEDDFNEQFF. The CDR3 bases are TGTGCCAGCCGATTACAGGAAGACGATTTCAATGAGCAGTTCTTC.

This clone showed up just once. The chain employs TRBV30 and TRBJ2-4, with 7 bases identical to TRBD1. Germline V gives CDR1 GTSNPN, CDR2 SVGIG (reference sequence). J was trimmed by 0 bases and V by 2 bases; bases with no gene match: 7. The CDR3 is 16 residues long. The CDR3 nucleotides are TGTGCCTGGAGTCGGACAGGAGATATAGCCAAAAACATTCAGTACTTC. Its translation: CAWSRTGDIAKNIQYF.

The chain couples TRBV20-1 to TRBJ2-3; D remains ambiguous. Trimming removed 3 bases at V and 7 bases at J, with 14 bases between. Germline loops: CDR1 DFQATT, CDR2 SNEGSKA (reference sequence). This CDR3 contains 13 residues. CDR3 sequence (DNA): TGCAGTGCTAGTGCCAGTACCCTGAATACGCAGTATTTT. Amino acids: CSASASTLNTQYF.

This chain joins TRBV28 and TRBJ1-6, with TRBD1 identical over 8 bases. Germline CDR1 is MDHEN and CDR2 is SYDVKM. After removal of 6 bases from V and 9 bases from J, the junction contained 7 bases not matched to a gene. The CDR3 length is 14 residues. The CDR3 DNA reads TGTGCCAGCAGCCTTGGACAGGGAAGTTCACCCCTCCACTTT. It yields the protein CASSLGQGSSPLHF.

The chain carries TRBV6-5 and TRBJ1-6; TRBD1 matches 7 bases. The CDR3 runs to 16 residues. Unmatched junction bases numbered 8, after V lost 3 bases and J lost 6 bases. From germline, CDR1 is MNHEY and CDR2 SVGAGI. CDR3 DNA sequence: TGTGCCAGCAGTTATTCCCTGACAGGGCGTAATTCACCCCTCCACTTT. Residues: CASSYSLTGRNSPLHF.

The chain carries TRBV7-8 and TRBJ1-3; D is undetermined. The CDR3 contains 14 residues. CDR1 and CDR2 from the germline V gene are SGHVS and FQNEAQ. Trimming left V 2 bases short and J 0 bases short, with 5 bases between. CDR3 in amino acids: CASSLSSSGNTIYF. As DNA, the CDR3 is TGTGCCAGCAGCTTATCGAGCTCTGGAAACACCATATATTTT. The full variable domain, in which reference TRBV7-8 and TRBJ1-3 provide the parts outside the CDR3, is GAGVSQSPRYKVAKRGQDVALRCDPISGHVSLFWYQQALGQGPEFLTYFQNEAQLDKSGLPSDRFFAERPEGSVSTLKIQRTQQEDSAVYLCASSLSSSGNTIYFGEGSWLTVV.

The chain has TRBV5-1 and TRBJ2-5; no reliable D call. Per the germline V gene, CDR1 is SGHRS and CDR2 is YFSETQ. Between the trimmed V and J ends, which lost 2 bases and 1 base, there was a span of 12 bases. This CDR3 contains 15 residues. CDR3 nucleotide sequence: TGCGCCAGCAGCTTTGAGTCTATACCCCAAGAGACCCAGTACTTC. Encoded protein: CASSFESIPQETQYF.

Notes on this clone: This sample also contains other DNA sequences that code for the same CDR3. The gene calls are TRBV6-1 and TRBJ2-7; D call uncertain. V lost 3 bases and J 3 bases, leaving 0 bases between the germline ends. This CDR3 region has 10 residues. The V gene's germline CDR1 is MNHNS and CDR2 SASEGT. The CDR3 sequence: CASSDYEQYF. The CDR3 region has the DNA TGTGCCAGCAGTGACTACGAGCAGTACTTC.

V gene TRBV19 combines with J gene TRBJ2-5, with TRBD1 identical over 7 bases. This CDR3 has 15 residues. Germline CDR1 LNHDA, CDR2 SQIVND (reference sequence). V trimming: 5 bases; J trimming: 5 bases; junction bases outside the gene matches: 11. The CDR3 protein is CASSQGQATWETQYF. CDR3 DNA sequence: TGTGCCAGTAGTCAAGGACAGGCTACGTGGGAGACCCAGTACTTC.

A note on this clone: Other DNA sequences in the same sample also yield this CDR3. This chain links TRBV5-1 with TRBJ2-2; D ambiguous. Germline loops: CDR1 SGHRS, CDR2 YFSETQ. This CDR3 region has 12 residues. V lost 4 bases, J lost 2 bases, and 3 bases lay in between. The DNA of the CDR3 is TGCGCCAGCAGCCTAAACACCGGGGAGCTGTTTTTT. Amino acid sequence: CASSLNTGELFF.

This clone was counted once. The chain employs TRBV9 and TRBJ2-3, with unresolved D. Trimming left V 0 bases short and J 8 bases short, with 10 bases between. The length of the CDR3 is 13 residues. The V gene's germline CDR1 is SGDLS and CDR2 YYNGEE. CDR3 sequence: CASSVGLFATQYF. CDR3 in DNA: TGTGCCAGCAGCGTAGGACTTTTTGCTACGCAGTATTTT.

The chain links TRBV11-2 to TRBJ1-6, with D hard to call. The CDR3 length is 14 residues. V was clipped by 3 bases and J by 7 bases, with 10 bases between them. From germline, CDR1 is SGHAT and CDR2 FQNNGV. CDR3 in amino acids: CASSFNSGNSPLHF. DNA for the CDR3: TGTGCCAGCAGCTTTAACAGCGGGAATTCACCCCTCCACTTT.

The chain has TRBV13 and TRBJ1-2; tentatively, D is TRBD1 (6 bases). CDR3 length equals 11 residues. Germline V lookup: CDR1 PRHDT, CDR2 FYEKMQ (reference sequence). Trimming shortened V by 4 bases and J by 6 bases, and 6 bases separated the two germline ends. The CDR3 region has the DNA TGTGCCAGCAGCTACAGGGATGGCTACACCTTC. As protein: CASSYRDGYTF.

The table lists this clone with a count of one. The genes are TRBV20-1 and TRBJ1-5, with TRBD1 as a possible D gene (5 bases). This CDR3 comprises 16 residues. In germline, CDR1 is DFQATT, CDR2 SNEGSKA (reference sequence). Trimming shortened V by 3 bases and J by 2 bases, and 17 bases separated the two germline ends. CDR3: CSASIPQVDGNQPQHF. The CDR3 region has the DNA TGCAGTGCTAGTATCCCACAGGTTGATGGCAATCAGCCCCAGCATTTT.